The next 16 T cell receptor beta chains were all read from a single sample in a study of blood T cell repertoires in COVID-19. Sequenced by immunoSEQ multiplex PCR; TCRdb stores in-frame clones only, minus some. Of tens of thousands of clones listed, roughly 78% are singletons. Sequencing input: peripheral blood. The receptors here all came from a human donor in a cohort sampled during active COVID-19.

CDR3 coding DNA: TGTGCCAGCATGCACACCGGGACAGGGTCCTACGAGCAGTACTTC. Protein sequence: CASMHTGTGSYEQYF. The chain links TRBV7-9 to TRBJ2-7; 9 bases align to TRBD1. CDR1 and CDR2 from the germline V gene are SEHNR and FQNEAQ (reference sequence). The CDR3 is 15 amino acids. The ends lost 7 bases at V and 1 base at J; junction bases unmatched: 8.

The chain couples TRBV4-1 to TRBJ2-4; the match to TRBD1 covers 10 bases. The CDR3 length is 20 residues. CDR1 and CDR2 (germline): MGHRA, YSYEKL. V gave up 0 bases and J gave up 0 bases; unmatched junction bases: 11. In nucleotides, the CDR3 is TGCGCCAGCAGCCAAGATCAAAGACAGGGGGCGAGGTTAGCCAAAAACATTCAGTACTTC. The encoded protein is CASSQDQRQGARLAKNIQYF.

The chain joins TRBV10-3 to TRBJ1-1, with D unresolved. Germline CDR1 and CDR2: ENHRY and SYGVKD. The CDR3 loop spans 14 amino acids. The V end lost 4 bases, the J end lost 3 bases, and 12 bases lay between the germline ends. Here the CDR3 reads CAISGYRGDTEAFF. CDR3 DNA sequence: TGTGCCATCAGTGGGTATCGGGGAGACACTGAAGCTTTCTTT.

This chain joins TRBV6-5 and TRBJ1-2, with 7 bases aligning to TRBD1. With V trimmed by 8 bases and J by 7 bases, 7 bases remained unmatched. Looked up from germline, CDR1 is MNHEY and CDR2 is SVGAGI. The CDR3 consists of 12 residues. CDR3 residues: CASEGTAGGYTF. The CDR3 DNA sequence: TGTGCCAGCGAAGGGACAGCAGGTGGCTACACCTTC.

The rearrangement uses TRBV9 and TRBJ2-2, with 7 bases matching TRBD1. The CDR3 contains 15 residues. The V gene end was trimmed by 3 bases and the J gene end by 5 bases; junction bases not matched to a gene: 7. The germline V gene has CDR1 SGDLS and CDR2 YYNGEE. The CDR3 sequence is CASSDDRVKTGELFF. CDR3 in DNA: TGTGCCAGCAGCGACGACAGGGTTAAGACCGGGGAGCTGTTTTTT.

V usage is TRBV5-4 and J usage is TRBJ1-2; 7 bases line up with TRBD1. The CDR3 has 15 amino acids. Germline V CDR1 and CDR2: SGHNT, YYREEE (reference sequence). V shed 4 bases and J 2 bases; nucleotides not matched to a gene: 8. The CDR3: CASSPEGQTNYGYTF. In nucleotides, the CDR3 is TGTGCCAGCAGCCCCGAGGGACAGACCAACTATGGCTACACCTTC.

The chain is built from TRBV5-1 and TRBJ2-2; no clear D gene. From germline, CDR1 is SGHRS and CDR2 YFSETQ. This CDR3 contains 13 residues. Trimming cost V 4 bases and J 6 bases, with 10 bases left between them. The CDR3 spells CASSPFQAGELFF. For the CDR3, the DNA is TGCGCCAGCAGCCCGTTTCAGGCCGGGGAGCTGTTTTTT.

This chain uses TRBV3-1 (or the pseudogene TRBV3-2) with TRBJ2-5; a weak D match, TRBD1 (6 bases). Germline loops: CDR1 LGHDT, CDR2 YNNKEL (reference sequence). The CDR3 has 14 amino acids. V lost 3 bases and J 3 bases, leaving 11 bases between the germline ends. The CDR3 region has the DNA TGTGCCAGCAGCCACCGTAGACAGGAAGAGACCCAGTACTTC. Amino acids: CASSHRRQEETQYF.

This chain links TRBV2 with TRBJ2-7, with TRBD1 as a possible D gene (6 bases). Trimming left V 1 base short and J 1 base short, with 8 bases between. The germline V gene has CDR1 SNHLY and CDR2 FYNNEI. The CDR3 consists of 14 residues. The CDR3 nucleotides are TGTGCCAGCAGTGAAGGGACAGCATCCTACGAGCAGTACTTC. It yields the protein CASSEGTASYEQYF.

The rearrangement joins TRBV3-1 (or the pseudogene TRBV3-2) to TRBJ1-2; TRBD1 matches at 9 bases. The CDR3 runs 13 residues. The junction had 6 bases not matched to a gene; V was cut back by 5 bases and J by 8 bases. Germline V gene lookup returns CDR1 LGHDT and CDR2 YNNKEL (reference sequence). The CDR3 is CASSSGQGRGYTF. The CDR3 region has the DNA TGTGCCAGCAGCTCGGGACAGGGCCGGGGCTACACCTTC.

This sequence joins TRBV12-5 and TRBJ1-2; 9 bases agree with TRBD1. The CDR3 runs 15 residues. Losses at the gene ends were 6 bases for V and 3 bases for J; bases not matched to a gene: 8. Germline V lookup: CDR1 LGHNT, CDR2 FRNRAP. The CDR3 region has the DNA TGTGCTAGTGGCCGGACAGGGGTTAGAGACTATGGCTACACCTTC. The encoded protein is CASGRTGVRDYGYTF.

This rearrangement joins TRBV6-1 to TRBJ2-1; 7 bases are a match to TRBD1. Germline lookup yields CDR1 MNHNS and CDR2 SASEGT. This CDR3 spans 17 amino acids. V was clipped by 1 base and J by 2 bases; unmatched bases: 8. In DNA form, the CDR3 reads TGTGCCAGCAGTGAAGTGCCGACAGGGAAGACCTACAATGAGCAGTTCTTC. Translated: CASSEVPTGKTYNEQFF.

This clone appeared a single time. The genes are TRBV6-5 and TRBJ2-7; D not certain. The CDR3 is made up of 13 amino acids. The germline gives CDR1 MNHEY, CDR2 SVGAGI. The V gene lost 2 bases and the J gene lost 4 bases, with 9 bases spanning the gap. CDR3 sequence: CASSYDVRYEQYF. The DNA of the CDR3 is TGTGCCAGCAGTTACGATGTACGGTACGAGCAGTACTTC.

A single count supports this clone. This CDR3 reads CASSEAVEGIQPQHF. Written as DNA, the CDR3 is TGTGCCAGCAGTGAAGCCGTCGAGGGCATTCAGCCCCAGCATTTT. The chain has TRBV6-1 and TRBJ1-5; no reliable D call. Deletions cut 0 bases from V and 6 bases from J, with 12 bases between. CDR3 length equals 15 residues. CDR1 and CDR2 from the germline V gene are MNHNS and SASEGT.

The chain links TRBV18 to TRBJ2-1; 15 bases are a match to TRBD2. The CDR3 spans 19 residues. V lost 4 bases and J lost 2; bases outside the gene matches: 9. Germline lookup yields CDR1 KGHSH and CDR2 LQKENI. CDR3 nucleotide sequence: TGTGCCAGCTCACTTCCGGGACTAGCGGGGGGACGAGCCTACAATGAGCAGTTCTTC. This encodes CASSLPGLAGGRAYNEQFF.

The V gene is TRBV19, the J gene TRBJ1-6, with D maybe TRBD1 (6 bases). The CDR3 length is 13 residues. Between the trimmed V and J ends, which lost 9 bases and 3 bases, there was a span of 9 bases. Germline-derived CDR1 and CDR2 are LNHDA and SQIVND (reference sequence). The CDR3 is CASQDSYNSPLHF. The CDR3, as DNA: TGTGCCAGCCAGGACAGCTATAATTCACCCCTCCACTTT.